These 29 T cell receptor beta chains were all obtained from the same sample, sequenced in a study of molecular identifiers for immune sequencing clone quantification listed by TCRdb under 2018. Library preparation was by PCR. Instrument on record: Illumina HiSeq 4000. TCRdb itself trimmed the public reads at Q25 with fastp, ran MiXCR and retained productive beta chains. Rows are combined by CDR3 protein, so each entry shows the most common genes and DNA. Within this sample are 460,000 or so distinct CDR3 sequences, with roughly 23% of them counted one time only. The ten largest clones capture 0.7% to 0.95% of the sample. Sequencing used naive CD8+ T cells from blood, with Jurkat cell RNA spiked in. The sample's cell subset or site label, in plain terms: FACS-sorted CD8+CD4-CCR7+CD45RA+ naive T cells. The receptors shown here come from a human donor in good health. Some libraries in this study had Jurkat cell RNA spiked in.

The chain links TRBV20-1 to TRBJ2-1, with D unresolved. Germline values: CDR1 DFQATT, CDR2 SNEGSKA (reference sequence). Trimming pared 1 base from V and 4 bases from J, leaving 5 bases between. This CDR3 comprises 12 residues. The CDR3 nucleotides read TGCAGTGCTAGAGCCATTTACAATGAGCAGTTCTTC. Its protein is CSARAIYNEQFF.

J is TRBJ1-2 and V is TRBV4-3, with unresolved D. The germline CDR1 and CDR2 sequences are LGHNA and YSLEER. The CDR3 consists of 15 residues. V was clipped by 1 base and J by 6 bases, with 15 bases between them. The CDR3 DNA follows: TGCGCCAGCAGCCAAGGTGCAGGAGACTGGAATGGCTACACCTTC. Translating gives CASSQGAGDWNGYTF.

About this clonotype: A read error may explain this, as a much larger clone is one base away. This CDR3 is CAASIWGAISGELFF. In nucleotides, the CDR3 is TGTGCCGCCAGCATTTGGGGGGCGATCAGCGGGGAGCTGTTTTTT. The chain combines TRBV15 with TRBJ2-2, with D perhaps matching TRBD1 or TRBD2 (6 bases each). CDR1 and CDR2 (germline): LNHNV, YYDKDF (reference sequence). The CDR3 totals 15 residues.

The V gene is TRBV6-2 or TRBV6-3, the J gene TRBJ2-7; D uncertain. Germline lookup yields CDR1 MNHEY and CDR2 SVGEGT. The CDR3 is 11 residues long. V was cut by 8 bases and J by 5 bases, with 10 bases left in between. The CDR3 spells CASQFDHEQYF. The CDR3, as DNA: TGTGCCAGCCAGTTTGACCACGAGCAGTACTTC.

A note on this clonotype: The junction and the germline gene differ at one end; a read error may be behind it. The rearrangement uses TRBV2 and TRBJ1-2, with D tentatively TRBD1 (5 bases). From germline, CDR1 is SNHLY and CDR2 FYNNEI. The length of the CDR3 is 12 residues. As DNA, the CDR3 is TGTGCCCTGCGCGGGGGTTCCTATGGCCACACCTTC. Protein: CALRGGSYGHTF.

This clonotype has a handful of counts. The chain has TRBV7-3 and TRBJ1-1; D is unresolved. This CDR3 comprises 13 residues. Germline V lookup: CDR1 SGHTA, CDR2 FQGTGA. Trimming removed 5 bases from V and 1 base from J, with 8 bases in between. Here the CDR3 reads CASSMGPNTEAFF. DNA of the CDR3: TGTGCCAGCAGCATGGGCCCGAACACTGAAGCTTTCTTT.

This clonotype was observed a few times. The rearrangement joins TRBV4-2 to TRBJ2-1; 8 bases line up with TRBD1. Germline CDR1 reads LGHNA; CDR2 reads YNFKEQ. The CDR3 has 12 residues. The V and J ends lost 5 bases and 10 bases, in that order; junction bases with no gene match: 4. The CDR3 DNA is TGTGCCAGCAGCACAGGGGGAGACGAGCAGTTCTTC. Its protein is CASSTGGDEQFF.

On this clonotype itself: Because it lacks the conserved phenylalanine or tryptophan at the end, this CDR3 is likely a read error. CDR3: CASSLSRGRGNEQFL. The DNA of the CDR3 is TGTGCCAGCAGTTTATCGCGGGGGCGAGGGAATGAGCAGTTCCTC. J is TRBJ2-1 and V is TRBV27; a possible D gene is TRBD2 (7 bases). Germline V gene sequence: CDR1 MNHEY, CDR2 SMNVEV (reference sequence). Trimming removed 0 bases at V and 7 bases at J, with 13 bases between. The length of the CDR3 is 15 residues.

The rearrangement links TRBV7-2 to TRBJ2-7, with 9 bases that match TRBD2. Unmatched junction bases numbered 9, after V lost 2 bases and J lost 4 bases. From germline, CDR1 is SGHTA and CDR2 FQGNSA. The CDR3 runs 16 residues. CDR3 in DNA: TGTGCCAGCAGCTTAATAGCGGGAGAGATCATTTACGAGCAGTACTTC. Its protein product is CASSLIAGEIIYEQYF.

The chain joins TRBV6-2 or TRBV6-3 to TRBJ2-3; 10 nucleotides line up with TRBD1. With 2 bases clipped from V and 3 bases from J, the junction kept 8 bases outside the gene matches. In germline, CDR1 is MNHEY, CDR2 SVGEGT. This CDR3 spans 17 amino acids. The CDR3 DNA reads TGTGCCAGCAGTTACACCCCGGGACAGGGGAGAACAGATACGCAGTATTTT. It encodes CASSYTPGQGRTDTQYF.

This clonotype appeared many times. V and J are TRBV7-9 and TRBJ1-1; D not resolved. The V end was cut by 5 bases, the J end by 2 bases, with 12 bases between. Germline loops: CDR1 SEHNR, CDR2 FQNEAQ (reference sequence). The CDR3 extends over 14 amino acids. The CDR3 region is CASSTVPTNTEAFF. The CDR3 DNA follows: TGTGCCAGCAGCACCGTCCCCACCAACACTGAAGCTTTCTTT.

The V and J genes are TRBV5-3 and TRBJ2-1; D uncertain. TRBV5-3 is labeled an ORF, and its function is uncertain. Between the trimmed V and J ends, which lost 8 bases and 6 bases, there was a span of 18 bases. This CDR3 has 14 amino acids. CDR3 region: CASSTMDLFNEQFF. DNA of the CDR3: TGTGCCAGCAGCACAATGGACCTCTTCAATGAGCAGTTCTTC.

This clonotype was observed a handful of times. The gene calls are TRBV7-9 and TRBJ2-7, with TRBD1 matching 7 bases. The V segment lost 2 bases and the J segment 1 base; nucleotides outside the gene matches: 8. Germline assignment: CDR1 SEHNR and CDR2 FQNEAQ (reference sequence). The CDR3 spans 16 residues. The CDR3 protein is CASSLPEGDRSYEQYF. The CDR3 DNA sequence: TGTGCCAGCAGCTTACCAGAGGGGGACAGATCCTACGAGCAGTACTTC. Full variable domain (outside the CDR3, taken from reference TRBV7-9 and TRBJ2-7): DTGVSQNPRHKITKRGQNVTFRCDPISEHNRLYWYRQTLGQGPEFLTYFQNEAQLEKSRLLSDRFSAERPKGSFSTLEIQRTEQGDSAMYLCASSLPEGDRSYEQYFGPGTRLTVT.

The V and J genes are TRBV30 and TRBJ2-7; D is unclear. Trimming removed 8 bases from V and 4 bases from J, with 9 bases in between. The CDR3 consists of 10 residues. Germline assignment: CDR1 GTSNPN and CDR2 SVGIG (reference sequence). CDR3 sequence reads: CAVQAYEQYF. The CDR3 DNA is TGTGCCGTTCAAGCATACGAGCAGTACTTC.

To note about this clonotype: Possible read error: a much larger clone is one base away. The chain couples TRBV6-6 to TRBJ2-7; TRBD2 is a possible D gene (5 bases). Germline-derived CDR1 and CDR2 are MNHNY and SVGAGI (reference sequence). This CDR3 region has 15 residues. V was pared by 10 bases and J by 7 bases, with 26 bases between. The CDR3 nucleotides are TGTGCCACCAGGCCCGGGGAGTTTCGACTGTATGAGCAGTACTTC. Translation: CATRPGEFRLYEQYF.

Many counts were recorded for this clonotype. CDR3 region: CASSQGQRGSGELFF. CDR3 DNA: TGTGCCAGCAGCCAAGGACAGCGGGGGTCAGGGGAGCTGTTTTTT. The rearrangement links TRBV3-1 to TRBJ2-2, with 8 bases lining up with TRBD2. V trimming: 1 base; J trimming: 8 bases; junction bases outside the gene matches: 6. The CDR3 totals 15 residues. Germline V CDR1 and CDR2: LGHDT, YNNKEL (reference sequence).

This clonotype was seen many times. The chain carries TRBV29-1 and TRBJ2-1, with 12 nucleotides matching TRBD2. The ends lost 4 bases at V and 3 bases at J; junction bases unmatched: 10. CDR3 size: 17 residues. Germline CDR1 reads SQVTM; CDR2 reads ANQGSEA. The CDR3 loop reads CSVAPSTSGGLYNEQFF. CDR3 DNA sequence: TGCAGCGTTGCGCCCTCGACTAGCGGGGGCCTCTACAATGAGCAGTTCTTC.

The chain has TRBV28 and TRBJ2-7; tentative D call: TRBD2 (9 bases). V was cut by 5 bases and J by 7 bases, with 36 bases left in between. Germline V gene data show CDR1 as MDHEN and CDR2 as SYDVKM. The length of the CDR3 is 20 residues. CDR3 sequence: CASSTDRGIGGRAVVGEQYF. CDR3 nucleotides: TGTGCCAGCAGTACAGACAGGGGTATTGGCGGGAGGGCCGTCGTCGGGGAGCAGTACTTC. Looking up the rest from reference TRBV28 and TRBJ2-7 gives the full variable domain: DVKVTQSSRYLVKRTGEKVFLECVQDMDHENMFWYRQDPGLGLRLIYFSYDVKMKEKGDIPEGYSVSREKKERFSLILESASTNQTSMYLCASSTDRGIGGRAVVGEQYFGPGTRLTVT.

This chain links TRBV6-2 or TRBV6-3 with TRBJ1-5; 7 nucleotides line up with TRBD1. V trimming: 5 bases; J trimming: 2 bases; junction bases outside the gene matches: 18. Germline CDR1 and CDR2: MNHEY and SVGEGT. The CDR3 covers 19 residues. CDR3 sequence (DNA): TGTGCCAGCAGTCCCAACAAGAATCAGGGGGAGGAACGCAATCAGCCCCAGCATTTT. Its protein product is CASSPNKNQGEERNQPQHF.

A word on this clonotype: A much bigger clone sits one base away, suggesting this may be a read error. Here the CDR3 reads CASSYLDRPNHGYTF. CDR3 sequence (DNA): TGTGCCAGCAGTTACCTGGACCGACCTAACCATGGCTACACCTTC. This sequence joins TRBV6-2 or TRBV6-3 and TRBJ1-2; no clear D. CDR3 size: 15 residues. CDR1 and CDR2 (germline): MNHEY, SVGEGT.

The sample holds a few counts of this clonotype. The DNA of the CDR3 is TGTGCCAGCAGCGGCCGGCGCCGCGGGCAGTTCTTC. This gives the protein CASSGRRRGQFF. The chain combines TRBV9 with TRBJ2-1; D uncertain. The CDR3 has 12 amino acids. Deletions cut 3 bases from V and 12 bases from J, with 13 bases between. Germline V gives CDR1 SGDLS, CDR2 YYNGEE. Based on the CDR3 plus reference TRBV9 and TRBJ2-1, the full variable domain is DSGVTQTPKHLITATGQRVTLRCSPRSGDLSVYWYQQSLDQGLQFLIQYYNGEERAKGNILERFSAQQFPDLHSELNLSSLELGDSALYFCASSGRRRGQFFGPGTRLTVL.

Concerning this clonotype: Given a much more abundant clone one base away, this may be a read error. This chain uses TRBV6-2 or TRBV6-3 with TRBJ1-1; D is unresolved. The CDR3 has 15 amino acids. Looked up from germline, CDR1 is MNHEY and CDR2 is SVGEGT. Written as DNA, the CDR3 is TGTGCCAGCAGTCAACAATGGGCAGCGAACACTGAAGCTTCCTTT. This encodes CASSQQWAANTEASF.

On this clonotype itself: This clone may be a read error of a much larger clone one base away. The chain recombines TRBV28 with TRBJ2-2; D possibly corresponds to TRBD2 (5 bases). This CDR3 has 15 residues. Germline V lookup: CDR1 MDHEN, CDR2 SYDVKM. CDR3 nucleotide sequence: TGTGCCAGCAGTTTTTTGGTGGCGAACACCGGGGAGCTGTCTTTT. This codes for CASSFLVANTGELSF.

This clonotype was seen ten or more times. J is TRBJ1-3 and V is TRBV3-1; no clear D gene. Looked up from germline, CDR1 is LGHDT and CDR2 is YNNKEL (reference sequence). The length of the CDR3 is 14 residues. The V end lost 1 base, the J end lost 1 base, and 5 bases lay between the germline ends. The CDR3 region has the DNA TGTGCCAGCAGCCAAGTTGGGTCTGGAAACACCATATATTTT. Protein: CASSQVGSGNTIYF.

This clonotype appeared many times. The CDR3 spells CATSASRLAGVGTDTQYF. The CDR3 region has the DNA TGTGCCACCAGTGCCTCCCGGCTAGCGGGAGTAGGGACAGATACGCAGTATTTT. This rearrangement joins TRBV24-1 to TRBJ2-3; 10 bases match TRBD2. The CDR3 runs to 18 residues. Trimming cost V 5 bases and J 3 bases; bases outside gene matches: 13. Germline V CDR1 and CDR2: KGHDR, SFDVKD.

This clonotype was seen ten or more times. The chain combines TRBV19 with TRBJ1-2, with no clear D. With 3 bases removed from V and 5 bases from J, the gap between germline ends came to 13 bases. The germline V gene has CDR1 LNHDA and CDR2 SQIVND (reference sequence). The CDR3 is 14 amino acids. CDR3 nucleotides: TGTGCCAGTAGTATGGAAACAGCAAATTATGGCTACACCTTC. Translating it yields CASSMETANYGYTF.

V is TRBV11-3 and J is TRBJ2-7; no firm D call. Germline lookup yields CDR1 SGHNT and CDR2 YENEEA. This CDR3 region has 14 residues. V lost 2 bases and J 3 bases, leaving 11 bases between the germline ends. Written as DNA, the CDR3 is TGTGCCAGCAGCTTATGGAGAGGCCACTACGAGCAGTACTTC. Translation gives CASSLWRGHYEQYF. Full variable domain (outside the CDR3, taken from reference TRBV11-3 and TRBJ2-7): EAGVVQSPRYKIIEKKQPVAFWCNPISGHNTLYWYLQNLGQGPELLIRYENEEAVDDSQLPKDRFSAERLKGVDSTLKIQPAELGDSAVYLCASSLWRGHYEQYFGPGTRLTVT.

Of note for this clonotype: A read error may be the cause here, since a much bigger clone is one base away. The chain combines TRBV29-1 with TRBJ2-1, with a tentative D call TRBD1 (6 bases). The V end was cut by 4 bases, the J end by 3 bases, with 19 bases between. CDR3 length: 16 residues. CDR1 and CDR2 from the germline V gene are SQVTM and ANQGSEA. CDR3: CSVVYPPRDNYNEQFF. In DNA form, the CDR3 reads TGCAGCGTTGTCTACCCCCCTAGGGACAACTACAATGAGCAGTTCTTC.

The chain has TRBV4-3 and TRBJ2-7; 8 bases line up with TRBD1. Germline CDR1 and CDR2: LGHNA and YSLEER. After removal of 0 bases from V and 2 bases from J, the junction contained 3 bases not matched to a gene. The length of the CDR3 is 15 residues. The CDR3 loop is CASSQDAQGAYEQYF. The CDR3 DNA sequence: TGCGCCAGCAGCCAAGATGCACAGGGGGCCTACGAGCAGTACTTC.